This is a list of T cell receptor beta chains from one sample in a study of circulating and synovial CD4+ cells in juvenile arthritis. Libraries were prepared by immunoSEQ multiplex PCR; TCRdb keeps only in-frame clonotypes and omits some of them. The sample lists tens of thousands of clones, around 95% occurring once. Sequencing was done on a sample of CD4+ T cells from blood. The source of these receptors is a human donor with juvenile idiopathic arthritis. The CDR3 runs from the conserved cysteine through the conserved F or W. The D gene is left open where the match is weak. The listing skips clone size in some rows; elsewhere it reads once, few, many or a size class.

V gene	J gene	clone size	D gene	CDR3 protein	CDR3 DNA
TRBV5-4	TRBJ2-3	once	NA	CASSPASSDTQYF	TGTGCCAGCAGTCCCGCGTCCTCCGATACGCAGTATTTT
TRBV4-1	TRBJ1-3	few	NA	CASSQTRVSGNTIYF	TGCGCCAGCAGCCAAACCCGGGTTTCAGGAAACACCATATATTTT
TRBV25-1	TRBJ2-1	NA	NA	CASTDKPYNEQFF	TGTGCCAGTACGGACAAGCCCTACAATGAGCAGTTCTTC
TRBV28	TRBJ2-7	NA	NA	CASSLSRRLVGPYEQYF	TGTGCCAGCAGTTTATCCCGAAGACTAGTCGGTCCCTACGAGCAGTACTTC
TRBV29-1	TRBJ2-1	once	TRBD1	CSVAQGADEQFF	TGCAGCGTTGCCCAGGGGGCGGATGAGCAGTTCTTC
TRBV11-2	TRBJ2-1	once	NA	CASSLGGREREQFF	TGTGCCAGCAGCTTAGGTGGCCGGGAGCGTGAGCAGTTCTTC
TRBV28	TRBJ1-5	NA	NA	CASREGSLNSNQPQHF	TGTGCCAGCCGGGAGGGCAGTCTGAATAGCAATCAGCCCCAGCATTTT
TRBV18	TRBJ2-3	NA	NA	CASSPLSLGADTQYF	TGTGCCAGCTCTCCCCTATCTCTGGGAGCAGATACGCAGTATTTT
TRBV2	TRBJ2-3	NA	TRBD2	CASRATSGYTGGTDTQYF	TGTGCCAGCAGGGCGACTAGCGGCTACACTGGGGGCACAGATACGCAGTATTTT
TRBV18	TRBJ1-1	NA	NA	CASSPPTVQGHAFF	TGTGCCAGCTCACCACCGACGGTCCAGGGTCACGCTTTCTTT
TRBV4-3	TRBJ1-5	NA	TRBD1	CASSQDSGDRDSRGQPQHF	TGCGCCAGCAGCCAAGATTCGGGAGATCGGGACAGTAGAGGTCAGCCCCAGCATTTT
TRBV2	TRBJ1-4	NA	TRBD1	CASGSDRGHSNEKLFF	TGTGCCAGCGGGAGTGACAGGGGACACTCTAATGAAAAACTGTTTTTT
TRBV7-2	TRBJ2-5	NA	TRBD2	CASSQRLAGGRRHQETQYF	TGTGCCAGCAGCCAACGACTAGCGGGGGGGCGGAGACATCAAGAGACCCAGTACTTC
TRBV11-1	TRBJ1-1	NA	TRBD1	CASSSRQGGVGTEAFF	TGTGCCAGCAGCTCCCGACAGGGAGGAGTGGGCACTGAAGCTTTCTTT
TRBV27	TRBJ1-1	NA	NA	CATRVKPNTEAFF	TGTGCCACCCGCGTAAAACCGAACACTGAAGCTTTCTTT
TRBV10-3	TRBJ2-3	NA	TRBD2	CAISKPGLAGSDTQYF	TGTGCCATCAGCAAGCCGGGACTAGCGGGGTCAGATACGCAGTATTTT
TRBV5-4	TRBJ2-5	NA	TRBD2	CASSLSSRGGLETQYF	TGTGCCAGCAGCTTGTCCTCACGGGGGGGCTTAGAGACCCAGTACTTC
TRBV5-1	TRBJ1-2	NA	NA	CASSPAGPPNYGYTF	TGCGCCAGCAGCCCGGCGGGTCCCCCTAACTATGGCTACACCTTC
TRBV6-5	TRBJ2-3	NA	TRBD1	CASSQGAGGTDTQYF	TGTGCCAGCAGCCAGGGGGCCGGAGGCACAGATACGCAGTATTTT
TRBV18	TRBJ2-5	NA	NA	CASSSRGQETQYF	TGTGCCAGCTCGTCGCGCGGCCAAGAGACCCAGTACTTC
TRBV7-2	TRBJ2-5	NA	TRBD2	CASSLSNSGGTQYF	TGTGCCAGCAGCTTAAGTAATAGCGGGGGGACCCAGTACTTC
TRBV28	TRBJ1-1	once	TRBD1	CATGTGSRTMNTEAFF	TGTGCCACGGGGACAGGGAGTCGGACGATGAACACTGAAGCTTTCTTT
TRBV30	TRBJ1-5	NA	NA	CAWSVGGVSQPQHF	TGTGCCTGGAGTGTAGGCGGGGTCAGTCAGCCCCAGCATTTT
TRBV5-1	TRBJ2-7	NA	NA	CASSSAGISLYEQYF	TGCGCCAGCAGCTCAGCCGGGATCTCCCTCTACGAGCAGTACTTC
TRBV9	TRBJ2-1	NA	NA	CASSVTHNEQFF	TGTGCCAGCAGCGTAACACACAATGAGCAGTTCTTC
TRBV20-1	TRBJ1-2	NA	NA	CSASGPGGYTF	TGCAGTGCTAGTGGACCGGGGGGCTACACCTTC
TRBV15	TRBJ1-5	NA	NA	CATRETAEQPQHF	TGTGCCACCAGAGAAACAGCGGAACAGCCCCAGCATTTT